This TCR beta chain was sequenced in a study of T cell responses to AZD1222 COVID-19 vaccine. Here immunoSEQ multiplex PCR was the method, and the copy in TCRdb shows in-frame clones only, minus some. The profile shows roughly 71,000 clones, approximately 81% of them singletons. V dropped 6 bases and J dropped 5; count of bases not matched to a gene: 11. CDR1 and CDR2 (germline): MNHEY, SVGAGI. CDR3 length: 15 residues. The receptor was derived from an adult in good health. The V and J genes are TRBV6-5 and TRBJ1-2, with TRBD1 matching over 8 bases. Material: peripheral blood, obtained on day 0 of AZD1222 vaccination. The CDR3 DNA reads as TGTGCCAGCAGCGCTTCCGGGACAGGCGAGTATGGCTACACCTTC. Amino acid sequence: CASSASGTGEYGYTF.